This T cell receptor (beta chain) was obtained from a study of shared clonotypes between healthy human individuals. On the study more broadly: Each donor's CD8 memory used one plate, CD8 naive two, each CD4 subset three.

Germline-derived CDR1 and CDR2 are LNHDA and SQIVND (reference sequence). With 4 bases clipped from V and 0 bases from J, the junction kept 13 bases outside the gene matches. This CDR3 is built from 18 residues. Profiled with immunoSEQ multiplex PCR; TCRdb holds only in-frame clones, not every one. The sample lists roughly 850,000 clones; 96% were seen once. CD45RO-negative CD8 cells positively selected for CCR7 made up the naive population, which excluded terminally differentiated effector memory CD45RA+ cells. Overall study results and limits: All-four-donor shared clonotypes had higher generation probabilities than non-shared clonotypes did. Though the depth was large, rarefaction showed that sorted-subset sequencing was incomplete.

Details on this clone: Antigen unknown.

The chain links TRBV19 to TRBJ2-3; TRBD1 agrees at 7 bases. The sample taken for sequencing was naive CD8+ T cells sorted from blood. The origin of this receptor is a man in his thirties or forties in good health. Here the CDR3 reads CASSRVRTGTSSTDTQYF. CDR3 bases: TGTGCCAGTAGTAGGGTAAGGACAGGAACGAGTAGCACAGATACGCAGTATTTT.